This T cell receptor (beta chain) was identified in a study of beta chain features in type 1 diabetes. Overall study findings and caveats: For patients, the naive, central memory and Treg TCRB repertoires appeared more alike than for healthy donors. Diminished insertions and augmented deletions at VDJ junctions characterized type 1 diabetes patients.

With regard to this clone: The antigen is undetermined.

Expressed TCRB transcripts were sequenced after all isolated RNA was converted to cDNA. TCRdb keeps only in-frame clones here, not all; method: immunoSEQ multiplex PCR. The sample includes 350,000 to 400,000 clones, roughly 16% seen only once; the top ten take under 0.02%. The CDR3 has 16 amino acids. V shed 6 bases, J shed 2 bases, and the junction held 9 bases outside the gene matches. Looked up from germline, CDR1 is MGHRA and CDR2 is YSYEKL. The sequencing input was naive CD4+ T cells from blood. The chain has TRBV4-1 and TRBJ2-2; 7 bases match TRBD1. The clonotype originates from a woman in her late teens or twenties in good health. CDR3 nucleotide sequence: TGCGCCAGCAGTCGTTACCGGGACAGTAACACCGGGGAGCTGTTTTTT. Protein product: CASSRYRDSNTGELFF.